This paragraph covers one T cell receptor (beta chain) sequence. The target antigen is unknown. The V segment lost 2 bases and the J segment 9 bases; nucleotides outside the gene matches: 9. The germline V gene encodes CDR1 LNHDA and CDR2 SQIVND (reference sequence). CDR3 length: 15 amino acids. This entry belongs to a study of T cell responses to AZD1222 COVID-19 vaccine. The protocol was immunoSEQ multiplex PCR, while the TCRdb copy is restricted to in-frame clones and leaves out a portion. The repertoire holds tens of thousands of clones, with 83% as singletons. Overall study results and limits: Among AZD1222 vaccinees, only five or six were seropositive at baseline.

The chain is built from TRBV19 and TRBJ2-1; 8 nucleotides line up with TRBD2. This specimen consisted of peripheral blood, obtained 28 days after the second AZD1222 dose. The TCR originated in an adult who received the AZD1222 COVID-19 vaccine. The CDR3 spells CASSIIAGPPGEQFF. DNA of the CDR3: TGTGCCAGTAGTATAATAGCGGGACCCCCCGGTGAGCAGTTCTTC.